The subject of this entry is one T cell receptor beta chain. In the original workflow: The authors estimated nucleated cell counts from reference gene primer amplification. The assay was immunoSEQ multiplex PCR, and TCRdb's table has in-frame clones only and misses some. D and trimming were read from the DNA, whereas the V and J calls and clone size are those reported in that table. The sample carries fewer than 350,000 clones, 85% recorded once. Between the trimmed V and J ends, which lost 3 bases and 7 bases, there was a span of 15 bases. CDR1 SGHTA and CDR2 FQGNSA come from the germline V gene. The CDR3 consists of 14 residues. The data were taken from a study of blood T cell repertoires in COVID-19. The study counted Cohort 3 donors as recovered given two negative PCRs, clearance, or symptom resolution.

Sample: PBMCs or T cells enriched from blood (not recorded which). The receptor was derived from a woman aged 45-65 years who had recovered from COVID-19. This chain joins TRBV7-2 and TRBJ1-2; a possible D gene is TRBD1 (5 bases). As DNA, the CDR3 is TGTGCCAGCAGCTTGGAGGGGCGCGCTCGTGGCTACACCTTC. It yields the protein CASSLEGRARGYTF.